A selection of T cell receptor beta chains follows, all from one sample in a study of tumor-infiltrating lymphocytes in primary liver carcinoma. TCRdb re-derived calls from the multiplex PCR reads in MiXCR, one entry per CDR3 protein. The sample has 300,000 to 350,000 distinct CDR3 sequences; roughly two thirds are singletons. What was sequenced was peripheral blood. Receptors were obtained from a man in his forties or fifties with primary liver carcinoma and hepatitis B virus infection. The CDR3 runs from the conserved cysteine through the conserved F or W. The D gene is left open where the match is weak.

D gene,V gene,CDR3 protein
TRBD2,TRBV11-2,CARRPTGTSGRKESGEQYF
-,TRBV11-2,CASSLGWGWTGSPNTDTQYF
-,TRBV28,CASNSVYQPQHF
TRBD2,TRBV5-4,CASSLRLAGGYEQYF
-,TRBV5-6,CASSLVGWTQETQYF
-,TRBV29-1,CSAVTGEQYF
-,TRBV11-1,CSSSLRERDTQYF
TRBD2,TRBV10-3,CAIQRDRNTGELFF
-,TRBV10-3,CAISAGREYQNEQFF
-,TRBV11-3,CASNLVYGELFF
-,TRBV11-2,CASSSASVLRGSGANLLTF
TRBD2,TRBV29-1,CSVVRNSGELFF
-,TRBV5-1,CASSLAQGYNEQFF
TRBD1,TRBV6-6,CASSSFRGTDVLYEQYF
-,TRBV11-2,CASALGGGHLTF
TRBD1,TRBV5-6,CASSFADRGNNEAFF
-,TRBV19,CASTSGVDQPQHF
-,TRBV7-9,CASSLHPGSTDTQYF
TRBD1,TRBV4-2,CASSQYGTGCSYEQYF
-,TRBV6-6,CAISSNRVNEKLFF
-,TRBV4-2,CSSSRAVRDHSYNEQSF
TRBD1,TRBV6-5,CAGSYGTEARFWDGYTF
TRBD1,TRBV5-6,CAISLGASGQMNTEAFF
TRBD1,TRBV5-4,CASSPAGDRGYGYTF
-,TRBV4-1,CASSQAATINGELLF
TRBD2,TRBV11-2,CASSRYRTSWSTVTQYF